This TCR beta chain came from a study of human T cells and chemical hapten exposure (dated by TCRdb to the early 2020s). The study in broad terms: For sensitization, 2% DPC in acetone was applied to a roughly 2 cm by roughly 2 cm area of upper inner arm skin. Weekly therapeutic DPC doses were additionally applied to the scalp of patients throughout the roughly 24-week study period. Patch testing was performed on the upper back with Finn chambers containing 0.01% DPC, and the patch tests were scored after 6 days according to International Contact Dermatitis Research Group standards. Most of the patients in the cohort were female, and the cohort covered alopecia areata with under or over 50% scalp involvement, alopecia totalis and alopecia universalis. Libraries were pooled for sequencing, and per-sample TCR yields varied mainly because of small differences in library volumes within the pool. In alopecia patients, the study followed how the peripheral blood TCR repertoire changed in vivo over primary and secondary sensitization to diphenylcyclopropenone (DPC), a hapten. Blood samples were taken from patients before sensitization (week 0) and at 2, 6 and about 24 weeks after DPC sensitization. Blood for TCR sequencing was provided by twenty-nine alopecia patients at one to four time points (pre-sensitization, 2, 6 and 24 weeks). The investigation overall reported the following: Alopecia, a presumed autoimmune disease, was present in all patients, so the immune response of the patients might differ from that of healthy individuals. After repeated subsampling, the strength of the expansion versus patch-test correlation and the threshold at which it became significant changed. A positive correlation was found between the number of PT1 expanded TCRs and patch test score, with significance reached at thresholds 8, 16 and 32 but not 4. Significantly more large CDR3 similarity clusters were formed by expanded TCRs than by pre-sensitization or healthy control sets, consistent with antigen-driven responses. DPC sensitization did not change how many TCRs were above 1 in 1000 frequency, and no evidence was found of alterations in global repertoire structure.

Comment on this clonotype: The antigen this receptor binds is unknown. Base qualities are missing; no much larger clone stands one base away.

CDR1 SGHTA and CDR2 FQGNSA were looked up in the germline V gene. Deletion took 7 bases off V and 0 bases off J, with a span of 16 bases between the germline ends. The CDR3 spans 17 residues, from the cysteine through the phenylalanine. The only DNA kept is the CDR3, 51 bases in frame from the first base. What this sample's time point label stands for: patch test 3, about 24 weeks after DPC sensitization. According to the study, the label for this sample's treatment or condition signals: therapeutic diphenylcyclopropenone sensitization with weekly scalp DPC. Blood at each patch-test visit was drawn before the patch test was applied. Patients were eligible if aged 18 to 70, diagnosed with alopecia and judged suitable for DPC therapy, and pregnant patients were excluded. Total RNA was extracted from unfractionated whole blood collected in Tempus Blood RNA tubes. Library creation used RACE. The sequencing machine was a NextSeq 500. During library preparation, unique molecular identifiers were attached to individual cDNA molecules so that TCRs could be counted in a quantitative, reproducible way. For every blood RNA sample, sequencing covered both the TCR alpha and TCR beta chains. For the original study's pipeline: The median number of TCRs per sample was over 85,000, ranging from about 23,224 to 690,600. The Decombinator software suite was used to annotate the V, J and CDR3 of the TCR reads. To make PS versus PT1 abundance plots, every sample was subsampled to the same number of TCRs (28,000). Expanded TCRs were defined as absent before sensitization and observed at least eight times at the 2-week time point. TCRdb passed the public sequencing reads through fastp at Q25 and MiXCR, retaining productive beta sequences. Each CDR3 protein gets just one entry, which takes the most common genes and DNA from the rows behind it. The V and J calls here are based on TCRdb, not the publication. The sample table holds 150,000 to 200,000 distinct CDR3 sequences, of which 28% were seen once. Of the sample, 2.1% falls within the top ten clones.

The clonotype was recovered from a young woman with alopecia areata. Some clones in this sample may be carry-over from other donors' samples. The receptor chain draws on TRBV7-2 and TRBJ1-6; the D region possibly corresponds to TRBD1 (5 bases align). The specimen was whole blood, collected in connection with sensitization to the hapten diphenylcyclopropenone (DPC). The CDR3 here reads CASTLGPGSSYNSPLHF. The sequenced DNA: TGTGCCAGCACCCTGGGGCCGGGCAGCTCCTATAATTCACCCCTCCACTTT.